This T cell receptor beta chain was captured in a study of T cells in Graves' hyperthyroidism and ophthalmopathy (dated by TCRdb to the late 2010s). Notes on the research overall: Peripheral blood was sampled at the time of initial diagnosis, prior to any treatment. TCR V-J signatures able to tell the groups apart were searched for in a discovery cohort of 100 or so patients, of whom around 42 had Graves' ophthalmopathy and under 65 had stable Graves' hyperthyroidism. Prospective prediction of ophthalmopathy was tested in an independent validation cohort consisting of 18 to 20 hyperthyroidism patients and over 15 patients who later progressed to ophthalmopathy. For training and testing, the 100 or so patients in the discovery cohort were randomly divided in a 7:3 ratio. In more than five Graves' hyperthyroidism patients, the study also compared T-cell repertoires from thyroid tissue with T-cell repertoires from blood. Following sampling, methimazole starting at 30 mg daily was given to hyperthyroidism patients, and high-dose intravenous methylprednisolone was given to ophthalmopathy patients. The paper reports TCR Vbeta CDR3 sequencing of over 120 peripheral blood samples: around 41 ophthalmopathy, fewer than 80 hyperthyroidism and 17 progressor patients. Study-level results and caveats: In validation, the model predicted progression to ophthalmopathy a median of about 6 months before onset, with about 64% sensitivity and almost 75% specificity. Most expanded thyroid clonotypes (frequency above 0.001) were also detected in blood, a finding suggesting that blood repertoires may reflect thyroid immune responses. No statistical method was used to set the sample size in advance, and investigators knew the group allocation. A model built on a 13 V-J signature distinguished ophthalmopathy from stable hyperthyroidism, reaching roughly 88% sensitivity and 81.08% specificity in cross-validation and 80%/75% in testing.

TCR beta CDR3 regions were amplified from RNA transcripts. The TCR CDR3 was subjected to a first round of RT-PCR using the HTBI primer set and the Qiagen OneStep RT-PCR kit. A second multiplex PCR round built the libraries, followed by size selection and purification. Libraries were sequenced paired-end with 100 bp reads on an Illumina HiSeq2000. The paper's data handling went like this. SOAPnuke was used to process the raw data, throwing out any read that contained adapters or uncalled bases, had a mean Phred below 15, or lacked an exact constant-primer or identifier match. COPE v1.2.5 was used to merge high-quality paired reads, and clonotypes were defined as unique nucleotide sequences. Clonotypes were aligned to IMGT TRBV, TRBD and TRBJ reference segments using MiTCR v1.1. The analysis was restricted to V-J combinations with a frequency above 0.0001, which together covered 99.2% of the repertoires. The TCS score was defined as the ratio of F50 (clonal expansion) to E x V (chaos), calculated using BLOSUM62-based TCRdist between CDR3 peptides within each V-J. Welch's t-statistics and random forest reduced 500 to 550 V-J features to 10 to 15, which were used in a naive Bayes classifier (R e1071). The public reads were reanalyzed by TCRdb: fastp trimming at Q25, MiXCR alignment, in-frame beta chains only. Each CDR3 protein appears once, grouped with its most common genes and DNA. The V and J calls come from TCRdb's annotation, not from the publication. Across this sample there are roughly 250,000 distinct CDR3 sequences, with roughly 15% seen only once. The ten largest clonotypes hold about an eighth of the sample.

The hyperthyroidism patients were between 18 and 65 years old and newly diagnosed, with a disease duration of less than 2 months. The study excluded patients with uncontrolled infections, other autoimmune diseases, pregnancy or lactation. Clinical symptoms, serum thyroxine and TRAb, thyroid ultrasound, and orbital computed tomography formed the basis for the diagnoses. For progressor patients, blood was drawn at the first diagnosis of hyperthyroidism, before any ophthalmopathy symptoms had appeared. PBMCs were isolated from around 10 ml of fresh peripheral blood by Ficoll-Paque density gradient centrifugation. Progressor patients were first diagnosed with Graves' hyperthyroidism and then developed ophthalmopathy during follow-up. Total RNA was extracted with Trizol reagent, and quality was checked on an Agilent 2100 Bioanalyzer. Per the germline V gene (reference sequence), SEHNR is the CDR1 and FQNEAQ is the CDR2. Spanning cysteine to phenylalanine, the CDR3 consists of 14 amino acids. The only DNA kept is the CDR3, 42 bases in frame from the first base. Cut back by 1 base and 5 bases, the V and J ends lie 9 bases apart.

This clonotype was seen repeatedly, ten times or more. This receptor's antigen is unknown. No much larger clone is present one base from it, and per-base qualities are unavailable. The V and J segments used are TRBV7-9 and TRBJ2-1; the D segment cannot be called with confidence. Sequences were obtained from blood. The sequence was obtained from a woman aged 40-49 years with Graves' hyperthyroidism that later progressed to Graves' ophthalmopathy. Read as DNA, the sequence is TGTGCCAGCAGCTTAGTTGGCCAGGACAATGAGCAGTTCTTC. Translated, it gives CASSLVGQDNEQFF.